This T cell receptor beta chain was documented in a study of blood T cell repertoires in COVID-19. Study-level information: COVID-19 samples, acute and convalescent, were from the United States, Italy and Spain. The cDNA or gDNA used as material had been derived from T cells, B-cell-depleted T cells, or PBMCs.

This clone has a single count. This CDR3 has 15 residues. V lost 1 base and J lost 2, with 11 bases in between. The V gene's germline CDR1 is MGHDK and CDR2 SYGVNS. In the original analysis: Reference gene primer amplification in the assay estimated nucleated cell counts. Profiling relied on immunoSEQ multiplex PCR, and the TCRdb table lists in-frame clones only, not all of them. V and J calls and clone size are copied from that table; D and trimming were computed from the DNA. The sample holds about 85,000 clones, nearly 90% seen once. This receptor was obtained from a woman older than 75 with active or convalescent COVID-19. Sequencing was done on a sample of peripheral blood. This chain links TRBV25-1 with TRBJ1-2; D is uncertain. The CDR3 bases are TGTGCCAGCAGTGAATCTACCCTCCTGAACTATGGCTACACCTTC. Translation: CASSESTLLNYGYTF.